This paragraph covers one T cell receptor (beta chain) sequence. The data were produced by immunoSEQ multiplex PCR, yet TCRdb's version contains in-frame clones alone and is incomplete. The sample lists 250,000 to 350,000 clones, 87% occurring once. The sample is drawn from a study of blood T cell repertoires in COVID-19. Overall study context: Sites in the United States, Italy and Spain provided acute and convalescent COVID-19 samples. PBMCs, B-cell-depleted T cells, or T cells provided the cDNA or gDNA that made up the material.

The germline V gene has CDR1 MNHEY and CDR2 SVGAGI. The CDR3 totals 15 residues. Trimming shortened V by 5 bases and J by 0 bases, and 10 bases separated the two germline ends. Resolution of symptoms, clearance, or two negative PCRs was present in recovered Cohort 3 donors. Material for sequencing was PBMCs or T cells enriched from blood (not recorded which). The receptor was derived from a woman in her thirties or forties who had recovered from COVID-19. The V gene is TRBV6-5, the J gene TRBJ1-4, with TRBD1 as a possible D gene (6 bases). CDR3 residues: CASSRGTTTNEKLFF. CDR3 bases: TGTGCCAGCAGTAGGGGGACCACAACTAATGAAAAACTGTTTTTT.